Presented here are 25 T cell receptor beta chains from one specimen sequenced in a study of identical twins. TCRdb recomputed calls from the 5' RACE reads with MiXCR, one row per CDR3 protein. Of under 350,000 distinct CDR3 sequences listed, roughly 9% were seen once; the top ten hold roughly 6.8%. A further study also used this sample, focusing on yellow fever vaccine responses in identical twins.

Sequenced material: CD8+ T cells sorted from blood. Receptor source: a woman between 18 and 29 years old in good health.

This clonotype was seen ten or more times. The chain combines TRBV3-1 with TRBJ2-7; 12 nucleotides agree with TRBD1. Germline V CDR1 and CDR2: LGHDT, YNNKEL (reference sequence). V was clipped by 4 bases and J by 5 bases; unmatched bases: 6. CDR3 size: 15 residues. DNA of the CDR3: TGTGCCAGCAGCCGCCGGGACAGGGGGCCCAACGAGCAGTACTTC. Protein sequence: CASSRRDRGPNEQYF.

V is TRBV20-1 and J is TRBJ2-3, with 11 bases identical to TRBD2. This CDR3 has 14 residues. Germline V lookup: CDR1 DFQATT, CDR2 SNEGSKA (reference sequence). After removal of 5 bases from V and 4 bases from J, the junction contained 5 bases not matched to a gene. CDR3 sequence: CSAATSGVADTQYF. The CDR3 region has the DNA TGCAGTGCTGCGACTAGCGGGGTTGCAGATACGCAGTATTTT.

Many counts were recorded for this clonotype. The CDR3: CASRDLAGPDTQYF. The CDR3 DNA reads TGCGCCAGCCGAGACCTAGCGGGTCCCGATACGCAGTATTTT. This chain uses TRBV10-2 with TRBJ2-3, with TRBD2 matching over 8 bases. Germline CDR1 and CDR2: WSHSY and SAAADI. V was clipped by 8 bases and J by 6 bases; unmatched bases: 10. The length of the CDR3 is 14 residues.

This clonotype showed up many times. The V call is TRBV29-1, the J call TRBJ2-1; TRBD2 agrees at 12 bases. The ends lost 2 bases at V and 2 bases at J; junction bases unmatched: 4. Per the germline V gene, CDR1 is SQVTM and CDR2 is ANQGSEA. The CDR3 loop spans 16 amino acids. The CDR3 loop is CSVENSSGRAYNEQFF. CDR3 DNA: TGCAGCGTTGAAAATTCTAGCGGGAGGGCCTACAATGAGCAGTTCTTC.

This clonotype has a handful of counts. The chain is built from TRBV7-9 and TRBJ1-2; 7 bases are shared with TRBD1. CDR1 and CDR2 from the germline V gene are SEHNR and FQNEAQ (reference sequence). The J segment lost 6 bases and the V segment lost 1 base, leaving 11 bases of the junction unmatched. This CDR3 contains 16 residues. The CDR3 DNA reads as TGTGCCAGCAGCTTAGGAGGGACAGAATCCCGACATGGCTACACCTTC. It encodes CASSLGGTESRHGYTF.

V gene TRBV27 combines with J gene TRBJ2-1, with 7 nucleotides matching TRBD1. The CDR3 spans 15 residues. Germline V gene lookup returns CDR1 MNHEY and CDR2 SMNVEV (reference sequence). V lost 5 bases to trimming and J lost 5 bases; unmatched junction nucleotides: 9. The CDR3 sequence is CASSPDRQGNNEQFF. The CDR3 DNA follows: TGTGCCAGCAGTCCCGATCGACAGGGAAACAATGAGCAGTTCTTC.

This clonotype was seen repeatedly, ten times or more. The chain uses TRBV29-1 and TRBJ2-2; D is unresolved. The V end lost 1 base, the J end lost 6 bases, and 6 bases lay between the germline ends. The CDR3 loop spans 12 amino acids. The germline gives CDR1 SQVTM, CDR2 ANQGSEA. Here the CDR3 reads CSVEAFSGELFF. DNA of the CDR3: TGCAGCGTTGAAGCCTTCTCCGGGGAGCTGTTTTTT.

This sequence joins TRBV4-3 and TRBJ2-5, with D possibly TRBD1 on 5 matching bases. CDR1 and CDR2 from the germline V gene are LGHNA and YSLEER. V was pared by 0 bases and J by 0 bases, with 17 bases between. This CDR3 has 18 amino acids. The CDR3 protein is CASSQEWQGRVDQETQYF. In DNA, the CDR3 is TGCGCCAGCAGCCAAGAGTGGCAGGGAAGGGTGGACCAAGAGACCCAGTACTTC.

This clonotype was seen a few times. V and J are TRBV7-9 and TRBJ1-3, with D perhaps matching TRBD1 (5 bases). Trimming left V 5 bases short and J 7 bases short, with 18 bases between. Germline CDR1 reads SEHNR; CDR2 reads FQNEAQ (reference sequence). This CDR3 is built from 15 residues. This CDR3 reads CASSPGPSSGNTIYF. The CDR3 DNA follows: TGTGCCAGCAGCCCGGGGCCCTCCAGCGGGAACACCATATATTTT.

Ten or more counts support this clonotype. The chain links TRBV9 to TRBJ2-5; tentatively, D is TRBD2 (6 bases). The CDR3 covers 15 residues. V gave up 4 bases and J gave up 4 bases, with 17 bases separating them. The germline CDR1 and CDR2 sequences are SGDLS and YYNGEE. The CDR3 protein is CASSPERVTGETQYF. In nucleotides, the CDR3 is TGTGCCAGCAGCCCTGAGCGGGTGACGGGAGAGACCCAGTACTTC.

This clonotype was seen a handful of times. V and J are TRBV7-9 and TRBJ2-2, with a weak D call TRBD2 (6 bases). The CDR3 length is 16 residues. The V end lost 5 bases, the J end lost 4 bases, and 17 bases lay between the germline ends. Germline V lookup: CDR1 SEHNR, CDR2 FQNEAQ (reference sequence). CDR3: CASSPTGGVPTGELFF. CDR3 in DNA: TGTGCCAGCAGCCCGACCGGGGGAGTCCCCACCGGGGAGCTGTTTTTT.

At least ten counts were recorded for this clonotype. The V call is TRBV24-1, the J call TRBJ2-2; D unclear. V lost 2 bases and J lost 4, with 4 bases in between. CDR1 KGHDR and CDR2 SFDVKD come from the germline V gene. CDR3 length: 13 amino acids. CDR3 sequence: CATSDYVTGELFF. The CDR3 nucleotides read TGTGCCACCAGTGATTACGTCACCGGGGAGCTGTTTTTT.

This chain links TRBV6-1 with TRBJ2-3, with TRBD2 matching over 9 bases. From germline, CDR1 is MNHNS and CDR2 SASEGT. V dropped 0 bases and J dropped 2; count of bases not matched to a gene: 3. The CDR3 is 16 residues long. The CDR3 DNA sequence: TGTGCCAGCAGTGAAGCTGCGGGGGGGCACACAGATACGCAGTATTTT. Its translation is CASSEAAGGHTDTQYF.

This chain joins TRBV5-1 and TRBJ2-1; 8 bases match TRBD1. J was trimmed by 0 bases and V by 4 bases; bases with no gene match: 9. Germline CDR1 and CDR2: SGHRS and YFSETQ. There are 17 residues in the CDR3. As DNA, the CDR3 is TGCGCCAGCAGCCACGGACAGGGCGGCGGCTCCTACAATGAGCAGTTCTTC. Its protein is CASSHGQGGGSYNEQFF.

The chain uses TRBV6-5 and TRBJ1-3; unclear D gene. CDR3 length equals 16 residues. Germline loops: CDR1 MNHEY, CDR2 SVGAGI. The V end lost 0 bases, the J end lost 0 bases, and 9 bases lay between the germline ends. The CDR3 loop reads CASSYSDLSSGNTIYF. For the CDR3, the DNA is TGTGCCAGCAGTTACTCGGACTTAAGCTCTGGAAACACCATATATTTT.

This clonotype appeared a few times. This sequence joins TRBV25-1 and TRBJ2-7, with no clear D. Germline V CDR1 and CDR2: MGHDK, SYGVNS. The CDR3 sequence is 14 residues long. Trimming stripped 4 bases from V and 0 bases from J, with 10 bases between. This CDR3 reads CASSADGFSYEQYF. As DNA, the CDR3 is TGTGCCAGCAGTGCGGACGGGTTCTCCTACGAGCAGTACTTC.

The chain is built from TRBV9 and TRBJ2-1; no definite D call. Per germline, CDR1 SGDLS and CDR2 YYNGEE. V was pared by 5 bases and J by 5 bases, with 11 bases between. The CDR3 contains 13 residues. The CDR3 bases are TGTGCCAGCAGTGACTTCCTCAACAATGAGCAGTTCTTC. Translating it yields CASSDFLNNEQFF.

This clonotype appeared many times. V is TRBV6-1 and J is TRBJ2-3; TRBD1 agrees at 11 bases. Germline V gives CDR1 MNHNS, CDR2 SASEGT. The CDR3 covers 18 residues. V lost 4 bases and J lost 2; bases outside the gene matches: 11. This CDR3 is CASSAGTGGTPFTDTQYF. DNA of the CDR3: TGTGCCAGCAGTGCCGGGACAGGGGGGACCCCCTTCACAGATACGCAGTATTTT.

The chain joins TRBV5-8 to TRBJ2-5; maybe TRBD2 (5 bases). V lost 4 bases, J lost 1 base, and 17 bases lay in between. CDR1 and CDR2 (germline): SGHTS, YDEGEE. The CDR3 has 16 residues. The chain's CDR3 is CASSRLLDGAQETQYF. Written as DNA, the CDR3 is TGTGCCAGCAGCCGACTATTGGACGGAGCCCAAGAGACCCAGTACTTC.

The V and J genes are TRBV6-2 or TRBV6-3 and TRBJ2-2, with TRBD2 matching 12 bases. V dropped 6 bases and J dropped 0; count of bases not matched to a gene: 11. The CDR3 is made up of 19 amino acids. The germline CDR1 and CDR2 sequences are MNHEY and SVGEGT. CDR3 loop: CASSQDWASGRANTGELFF. In nucleotides, the CDR3 is TGTGCCAGCAGCCAAGACTGGGCTAGCGGGAGGGCGAACACCGGGGAGCTGTTTTTT.

This clonotype was seen ten or more times. The chain employs TRBV4-1 and TRBJ2-7; D not certain. V was shortened by 4 bases and J by 1 base, with 11 bases between the two germline ends. The CDR3 has 14 residues. CDR1 MGHRA and CDR2 YSYEKL come from the germline V gene. The CDR3 sequence: CASSPRELSYEQYF. In nucleotides, the CDR3 is TGCGCCAGCAGCCCGAGAGAGCTATCCTACGAGCAGTACTTC.

This clonotype was picked up a small number of times. The chain recombines TRBV5-1 with TRBJ2-1, with D perhaps matching TRBD2 (5 bases). This CDR3 contains 15 residues. Germline lookup yields CDR1 SGHRS and CDR2 YFSETQ. Trimming removed 0 bases from V and 0 bases from J, with 7 bases in between. CDR3 sequence reads: CASSLARGSYNEQFF. Written as DNA, the CDR3 is TGCGCCAGCAGCTTGGCACGGGGCTCCTACAATGAGCAGTTCTTC.

This clonotype was detected only a few times. V gene TRBV7-8 combines with J gene TRBJ2-5; 8 nucleotides match TRBD1. The CDR3 sequence is 14 residues long. Germline assignment: CDR1 SGHVS and CDR2 FQNEAQ. V lost 1 base, J lost 7 bases, and 5 bases stayed unmatched. In DNA, the CDR3 is TGTGCCAGCAGCTTAGTGACAGGGGATTCGACCCAGTACTTC. The encoded protein is CASSLVTGDSTQYF.

The rearrangement joins TRBV6-1 to TRBJ2-5, with D hard to call. CDR1 and CDR2 (germline): MNHNS, SASEGT. The V end was cut by 6 bases, the J end by 1 base, with 12 bases between. The CDR3 covers 14 residues. This chain's CDR3 is CASRTSGLQETQYF. The CDR3 region has the DNA TGTGCCAGCAGGACATCCGGGCTCCAAGAGACCCAGTACTTC.

This clonotype was seen ten or more times. J is TRBJ2-7 and V is TRBV5-1; D perhaps matches TRBD2 (5 bases). The germline gives CDR1 SGHRS, CDR2 YFSETQ. The ends were cut back, 6 bases at V and 2 bases at J, with 12 bases in the middle. There are 13 residues in the CDR3. CDR3 DNA: TGCGCCAGCACGGTAGGAGGAACCTACGAGCAGTACTTC. Protein: CASTVGGTYEQYF.